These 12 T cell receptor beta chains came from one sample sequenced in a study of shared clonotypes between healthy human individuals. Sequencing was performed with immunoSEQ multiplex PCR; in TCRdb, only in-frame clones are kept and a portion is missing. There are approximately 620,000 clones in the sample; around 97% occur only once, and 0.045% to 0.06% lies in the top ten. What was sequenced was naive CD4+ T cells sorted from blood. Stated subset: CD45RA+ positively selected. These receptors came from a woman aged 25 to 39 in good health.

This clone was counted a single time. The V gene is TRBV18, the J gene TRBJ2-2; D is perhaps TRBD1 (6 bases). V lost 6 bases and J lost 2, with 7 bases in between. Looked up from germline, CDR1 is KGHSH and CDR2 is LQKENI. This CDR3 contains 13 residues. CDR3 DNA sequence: TGTGCCAGCTCGGGGGCAAACACCGGGGAGCTGTTTTTT. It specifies CASSGANTGELFF.

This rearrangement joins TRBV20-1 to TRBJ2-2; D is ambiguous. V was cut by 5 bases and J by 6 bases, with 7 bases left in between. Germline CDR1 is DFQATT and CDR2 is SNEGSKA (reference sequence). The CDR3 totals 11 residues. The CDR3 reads CSARTPGELFF. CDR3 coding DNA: TGCAGTGCTCGGACCCCCGGGGAGCTGTTTTTT.

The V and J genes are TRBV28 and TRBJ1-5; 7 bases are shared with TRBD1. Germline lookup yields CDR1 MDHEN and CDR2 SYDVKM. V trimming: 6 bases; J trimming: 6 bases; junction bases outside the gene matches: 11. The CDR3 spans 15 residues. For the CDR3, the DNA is TGTGCCAGCAGCCACCAGACAGGGAAGCTTCAGCCCCAGCATTTT. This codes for CASSHQTGKLQPQHF.

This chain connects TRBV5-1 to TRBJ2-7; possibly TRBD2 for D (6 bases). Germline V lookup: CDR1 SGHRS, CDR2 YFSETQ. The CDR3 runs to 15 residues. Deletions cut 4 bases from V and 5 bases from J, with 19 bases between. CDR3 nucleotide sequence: TGCGCCAGCAGCCAACTAGGAGGGAACTCTGACGAGCAGTACTTC. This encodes CASSQLGGNSDEQYF.

The CDR3: CASSVGHIYNEQFF. The DNA for the CDR3 is TGCGCCAGCAGTGTTGGACATATCTACAATGAGCAGTTCTTC. The chain is built from TRBV10-1 and TRBJ2-1; weak D call: TRBD1 (5 bases). This CDR3 comprises 14 residues. The germline V gene encodes CDR1 WNHNN and CDR2 SYGVQD (reference sequence). The V and J ends lost 4 bases and 3 bases respectively, with 10 bases between them.

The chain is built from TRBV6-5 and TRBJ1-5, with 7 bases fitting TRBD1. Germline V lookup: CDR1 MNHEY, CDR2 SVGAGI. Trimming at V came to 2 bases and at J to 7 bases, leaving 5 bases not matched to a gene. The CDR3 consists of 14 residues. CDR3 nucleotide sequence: TGTGCCAGCAGTTACAGAGGGGGCGGACAGCCCCAGCATTTT. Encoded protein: CASSYRGGGQPQHF.

CDR3 sequence: CASRPGQISHTEAFF. The CDR3 DNA reads as TGTGCCAGCAGGCCGGGACAGATTAGTCACACTGAAGCTTTCTTT. V usage is TRBV6-5 and J usage is TRBJ1-1, with 7 bases aligning to TRBD1. V was clipped by 6 bases and J by 3 bases; unmatched bases: 10. CDR1 and CDR2 from the germline V gene are MNHEY and SVGAGI. This CDR3 comprises 15 residues.

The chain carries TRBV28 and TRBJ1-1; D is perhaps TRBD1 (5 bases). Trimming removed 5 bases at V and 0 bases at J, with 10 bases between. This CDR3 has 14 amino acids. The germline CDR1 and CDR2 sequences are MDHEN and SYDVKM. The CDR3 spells CASSRDGMNTEAFF. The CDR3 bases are TGTGCCAGCAGTCGGGACGGAATGAACACTGAAGCTTTCTTT.

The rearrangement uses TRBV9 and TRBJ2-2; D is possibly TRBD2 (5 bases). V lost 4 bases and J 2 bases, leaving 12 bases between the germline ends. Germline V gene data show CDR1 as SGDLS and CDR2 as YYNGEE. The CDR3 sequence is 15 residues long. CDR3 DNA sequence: TGTGCCAGCAGCACGAGGACTGGTAACACCGGGGAGCTGTTTTTT. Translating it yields CASSTRTGNTGELFF.

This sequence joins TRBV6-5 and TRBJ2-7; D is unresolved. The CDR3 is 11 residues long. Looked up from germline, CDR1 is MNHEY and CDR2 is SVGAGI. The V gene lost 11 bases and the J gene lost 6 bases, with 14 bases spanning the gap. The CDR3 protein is CASGMNGEQYF. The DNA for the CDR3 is TGTGCCTCAGGTATGAATGGCGAGCAGTACTTC.

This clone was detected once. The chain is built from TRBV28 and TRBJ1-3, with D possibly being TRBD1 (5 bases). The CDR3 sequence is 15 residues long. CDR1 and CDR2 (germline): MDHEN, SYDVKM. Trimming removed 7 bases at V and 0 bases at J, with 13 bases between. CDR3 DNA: TGTGCCAGCACTCACGGAGGGGCCTCTGGAAACACCATATATTTT. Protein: CASTHGGASGNTIYF.

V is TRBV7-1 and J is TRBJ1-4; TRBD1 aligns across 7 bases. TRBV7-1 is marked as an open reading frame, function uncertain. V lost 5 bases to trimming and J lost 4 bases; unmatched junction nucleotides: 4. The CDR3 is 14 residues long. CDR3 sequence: CASSQRQGNEKLFF. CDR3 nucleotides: TGTGCCAGCAGCCAAAGACAGGGTAATGAAAAACTGTTTTTT.